This TCR beta chain was sequenced in a study of metastatic and nonmetastatic thyroid tumors. Study in general: Blood and tumor or nodule tissue repertoires from malignant and benign thyroid patients were compared.

Authors' methods: Researchers built a distant-metastasis classifier for papillary thyroid cancer that drew on CDR3 differences across clinicopathological groups. TCRdb re-analyzed the PCR reads through MiXCR. The V and J calls and clone size come from TCRdb's table, not from the authors' own analysis. In the table there are more than 85,000 clones, about 9.1% of which are singletons. About this clone itself: Its antigen is unidentified. A read error may explain this, as a much larger clone is one base away. This sample includes further DNA sequences coding for the same CDR3.

Prior to thyroid surgery, none of the patients had received any treatment. Germline V CDR1 and CDR2: SGHTA, FQGTGA. The length of the CDR3 is 15 residues. Study-level points and caveats: Significantly greater TCR beta diversity was reportedly found in malignant thyroid tumors than in benign nodules (in blood and tumor).

Sequencing input: blood. The chain is built from TRBV7-3 and TRBJ2-2; tentatively, D is TRBD1 (6 bases). This receptor was obtained from a female donor with papillary thyroid cancer or a benign thyroid nodule (not recorded which). Some clones in this sample may be carry-over from other donors' samples. The DNA for the CDR3 is TGTGCCAGCAGCCGAGCAGGGGCCAACACCGGGGAGCTGTTCTTT. Translating it yields CASSRAGANTGELFF.